This is a list of T cell receptor beta chains from one sample in a study of shared clonotypes between healthy human individuals. This table comes from immunoSEQ multiplex PCR, and its TCRdb copy is limited to in-frame clones, with some not included. The data show 2 million to 2.5 million clones, with 93% seen just once and roughly 0.36% held by the top ten. The sample was naive CD4+ T cells from PBMCs. The receptors were sampled from a man aged 18 to 35 in good health. Some clones in this sample may be carry-over from other donors' samples. CDR3s include the opening cysteine and the closing phenylalanine or tryptophan. A D gene is named only where the DNA matches it firmly. Clone size is stated in some rows and not others, as once, few, many or a class when expanded.

J gene | V gene | clone size | D gene | CDR3 protein | CDR3 DNA
TRBJ2-6 | TRBV5-4 | - | - | CASSLLQSSGANVLTF | TGTGCCAGCAGCTTACTTCAGTCCTCTGGGGCCAACGTCCTGACTTTC
TRBJ2-2 | TRBV4-3 | - | - | CASRLDRYTGELFF | TGCGCCAGCCGACTAGACCGTTACACCGGGGAGCTGTTTTTT
TRBJ2-1 | TRBV9 | - | - | CASSVEFNPGTGRNEQFF | TGTGCCAGCAGCGTAGAATTTAACCCCGGGACGGGGAGAAATGAGCAGTTCTTC
TRBJ1-2 | TRBV7-2 | - | - | CASSLVRGQGFGYTF | TGTGCCAGCAGCTTAGTAAGAGGTCAGGGGTTTGGCTACACCTTC
TRBJ1-1 | TRBV7-9 | - | - | CASSQGRNTEAFF | TGTGCCAGCAGCCAAGGACGAAACACTGAAGCTTTCTTT
TRBJ2-1 | TRBV2 | - | - | CASRDRASGSNNEQFF | TGTGCCAGCAGGGACAGGGCTAGCGGGTCTAACAATGAGCAGTTCTTC
TRBJ2-3 | TRBV30 | - | TRBD2 | CAWSTTSGSSTDTQYF | TGTGCCTGGAGTACGACTAGCGGCTCTAGCACAGATACGCAGTATTTT
TRBJ1-5 | TRBV2 | - | - | CASSGGRRNNQPQHF | TGTGCCAGCAGTGGAGGTCGGCGCAACAATCAGCCCCAGCATTTT
TRBJ2-7 | TRBV7-9 | once | - | CASSSPSGLYEQYF | TGTGCCAGCAGCAGCCCTTCAGGGTTGTACGAGCAGTACTTC
TRBJ1-3 | TRBV18 | once | - | CASSPQDTSSGNTIYF | TGTGCCAGCTCACCACAGGACACCAGCTCTGGAAACACCATATATTTT
TRBJ2-3 | TRBV11-2 | - | TRBD1 | CASSARQGFGTQYF | TGTGCCAGCAGCGCACGACAGGGTTTTGGTACGCAGTATTTT
TRBJ1-2 | TRBV18 | - | - | CASSPGTGSYGYTF | TGTGCCAGCTCACCGGGTACAGGGTCCTATGGCTACACCTTC
TRBJ2-1 | TRBV28 | - | TRBD2 | CASSHSSGPPYNEQFF | TGTGCCAGCAGTCATAGTAGCGGGCCCCCCTACAATGAGCAGTTCTTC
TRBJ2-7 | TRBV28 | - | - | CASSQDVYEQYF | TGTGCCAGCAGCCAAGATGTCTACGAGCAGTACTTC
TRBJ1-3 | TRBV7-9 | - | - | CASSLILRGSGNTIYF | TGTGCCAGCAGCTTAATTCTACGGGGTTCTGGAAACACCATATATTTT
TRBJ2-3 | TRBV28 | once | - | CASSSAGGAPDTQYF | TGTGCCAGCAGTTCGGCAGGAGGGGCACCAGATACGCAGTATTTT
TRBJ2-2 | TRBV11-2 | - | TRBD2 | CASSRQGPSGRQDTGELFF | TGTGCCAGCAGCAGACAGGGGCCTAGCGGGAGACAGGACACCGGGGAGCTGTTTTTT
TRBJ2-2 | TRBV5-1 | - | TRBD1 | CASSLVAGGTGELFF | TGCGCCAGCAGCTTGGTCGCAGGGGGCACCGGGGAGCTGTTTTTT
TRBJ1-4 | TRBV28 | - | TRBD1 | CASSLQSWDRGGAELFF | TGTGCCAGCAGTTTACAAAGTTGGGACAGGGGAGGGGCCGAACTGTTTTTT
TRBJ2-1 | TRBV4-2 | - | - | CASSQEVGRSSYNEQFF | TGTGCCAGCAGCCAAGAGGTTGGACGTAGCTCCTACAATGAGCAGTTCTTC
TRBJ2-4 | TRBV28 | - | TRBD2 | CASSLAGEGGKNIQYF | TGTGCCAGCAGTTTAGCGGGGGAAGGAGGCAAAAACATTCAGTACTTC
TRBJ1-3 | TRBV6-4 | - | - | CASRHQTEGDTIYF | TGTGCCAGCAGACATCAGACAGAGGGAGACACCATATATTTT
TRBJ2-4 | TRBV5-1 | - | - | CASSLGRDGKNIQYF | TGCGCCAGCAGCTTGGGTAGGGACGGCAAAAACATTCAGTACTTC
TRBJ2-5 | TRBV5-4 | - | TRBD2 | CASSSTSGEATQYF | TGTGCCAGCAGCTCAACTAGCGGGGAAGCGACCCAGTACTTC
TRBJ2-2 | TRBV11-2 | - | TRBD1 | CASSSPRTGTGELFF | TGTGCCAGCAGCTCCCCCCGGACAGGCACCGGGGAGCTGTTTTTT
TRBJ2-3 | TRBV5-1 | - | - | CASSSAEYADTQYF | TGCGCCAGCAGCTCTGCGGAGTATGCAGATACGCAGTATTTT
TRBJ1-5 | TRBV2 | - | - | CASSAGDRRNQPQHF | TGTGCCAGCAGCGCGGGGGATAGGCGCAATCAGCCCCAGCATTTT
TRBJ2-1 | TRBV7-9 | - | TRBD2 | CASSLHQRDVHEQFF | TGTGCCAGCAGCTTACACCAGCGGGACGTTCATGAGCAGTTCTTC
TRBJ2-5 | TRBV20-1 | - | - | CSASGRETQYF | TGCAGTGCGTCAGGGCGCGAGACCCAGTACTTC
TRBJ1-5 | TRBV6-1 | - | - | CASSERGHFLGQPQHF | TGTGCCAGCAGTGAAAGGGGACATTTCCTTGGTCAGCCCCAGCATTTT
TRBJ2-7 | TRBV30 | - | - | CAWSTPNGYAYF | TGTGCCTGGAGTACCCCTAACGGGTATGCGTACTTC
TRBJ2-2 | TRBV28 | - | - | CASRLTGELFF | TGTGCCAGCAGACTCACCGGGGAGCTGTTTTTT
TRBJ2-7 | TRBV2 | - | - | CASSVGRNYEQYF | TGTGCCAGCAGTGTGGGCCGGAACTACGAGCAGTACTTC
TRBJ1-1 | TRBV7-3 | - | - | CASSSQMNTEAFF | TGTGCCAGCAGCTCCCAGATGAACACTGAAGCTTTCTTT
TRBJ2-4 | TRBV5-1 | - | - | CASSLGGPTKNIQYF | TGCGCCAGCAGCTTGGGGGGGCCTACCAAAAACATTCAGTACTTC
TRBJ1-3 | TRBV7-3 | - | - | CASSGDGGNTIYF | TGTGCCAGCAGCGGGGACGGAGGAAACACCATATATTTT
TRBJ1-2 | TRBV7-3 | few | - | CASSLNSGVGGYTF | TGTGCCAGCAGCTTAAATTCCGGGGTGGGTGGCTACACCTTC
TRBJ2-1 | TRBV7-3 | - | - | CASSLMGNLYNEQFF | TGTGCCAGCAGCTTAATGGGGAACCTCTACAATGAGCAGTTCTTC
TRBJ2-7 | TRBV5-4 | once | TRBD1 | CASSLDRGQAYEQYF | TGTGCCAGCAGCCTAGACAGGGGGCAAGCCTACGAGCAGTACTTC
TRBJ2-7 | TRBV6-5 | - | TRBD1 | CASSSPERTGGYEQYF | TGTGCCAGCAGTTCCCCAGAGAGGACAGGGGGCTACGAGCAGTACTTC
TRBJ1-2 | TRBV15 | - | - | CATSRQGDWGGYTF | TGTGCCACCAGCAGACAGGGTGACTGGGGTGGCTACACCTTC
TRBJ2-2 | TRBV9 | once | - | CASSVVPTTGELFF | TGTGCCAGCAGCGTAGTCCCAACCACCGGGGAGCTGTTTTTT
TRBJ2-5 | TRBV5-1 | once | - | CASSLARGVGQETQYF | TGCGCCAGCAGCTTGGCAAGAGGGGTAGGGCAAGAGACCCAGTACTTC
TRBJ2-3 | TRBV4-1 | - | - | CASSLSLSREDTQYF | TGCGCCAGCAGCCTCTCCCTTTCCCGGGAAGATACGCAGTATTTT
TRBJ1-1 | TRBV28 | - | - | CASSLFPQNTEAFF | TGTGCCAGCAGTTTATTCCCCCAGAACACTGAAGCTTTCTTT
TRBJ2-2 | TRBV28 | - | - | CASSFLQLVTPGELFF | TGTGCCAGCAGTTTCCTTCAGCTCGTTACCCCCGGGGAGCTGTTTTTT
TRBJ2-7 | TRBV6-5 | - | TRBD1 | CASRGQGPSYEQYF | TGTGCCAGCAGGGGACAGGGGCCTTCCTACGAGCAGTACTTC
TRBJ2-3 | TRBV7-3 | - | TRBD2 | CASSYGLAGNTDTQYF | TGTGCCAGCAGCTATGGACTAGCGGGGAACACAGATACGCAGTATTTT
TRBJ1-4 | TRBV5-1 | - | TRBD1 | CASSSQGTVEKLFF | TGCGCCAGCAGCTCACAAGGGACAGTGGAAAAACTGTTTTTT
TRBJ2-7 | TRBV6-1 | once | - | CASSEDNRDYEQYF | TGTGCCAGCAGTGAAGATAACAGGGACTACGAGCAGTACTTC
TRBJ2-7 | TRBV25-1 | - | TRBD2 | CASSEASSGRYSYEQYF | TGTGCCAGCAGTGAAGCCTCTAGCGGGAGATACTCCTACGAGCAGTACTTC
TRBJ2-4 | TRBV29-1 | - | - | CSVGRQDIQYF | TGCAGCGTTGGTCGACAAGACATTCAGTACTTC
TRBJ1-3 | TRBV25-1 | - | - | CASSEGGNTIYF | TGTGCCAGCAGTGAAGGCGGAAACACCATATATTTT